This TCR beta chain is from a study of cytomegalovirus exposure and HLA in healthy donors. On the study more broadly: In terms of ancestry, the Caucasian-associated cluster contained about four fifths of the 300 to 400 genotyped donors.

The study, taken as a whole, reports: A later analysis reported that several of the most significant clusters appeared to be linked to common viral pathogens, among them Epstein-Barr virus. The study listed approximately 160 cytomegalovirus-associated TCR beta chains.

CDR1 KGHSH and CDR2 LQKENI come from the germline V gene. J gave up 2 bases and V 3 bases, and 3 bases lay outside the gene matches. The CDR3 is made up of 14 amino acids. Points on this clone: Its antigen remains unknown.

Primers for the PCR totalled 60 Vbeta and 13 Jbeta. Here immunoSEQ multiplex PCR was the method, and the copy in TCRdb shows in-frame clones only, minus some. Of some 44,000 clones in the sample, about nine tenths were seen once. The receptor was derived from a woman in her thirties or forties in good health and CMV-seropositive. The rearrangement uses TRBV18 and TRBJ2-5; 7 nucleotides agree with TRBD1. The sequencing input was PBMCs. CDR3 loop: CASSPRTGQETQYF. The CDR3 bases are TGTGCCAGCTCACCTCGGACAGGTCAAGAGACCCAGTACTTC.